These T cell receptor beta chains were read from a single sample in a study of shared T cell receptors in the human thymus. Method: immunoSEQ multiplex PCR; TCRdb's copy keeps in-frame clones and lacks some. The sample records approximately 580,000 clones, more than 75% being singletons. The same data also went into a second study, on human thymus T cells.

The sample was thymocytes. Every receptor here comes from a boy under two years old with a congenital heart defect. The CDR3 runs from the conserved cysteine through the conserved F or W. The D gene is left open where the match is weak. Not every row has a clone size; where given, it reads once, few, many or a size class.

J gene	V gene	clone size	D gene	CDR3 protein	CDR3 DNA
TRBJ1-4	TRBV5-1	NA	NA	CASSSNRRGSDEKLFF	TGCGCCAGCAGCTCCAACCGGCGGGGTTCGGATGAAAAACTGTTTTTT
TRBJ1-4	TRBV30	NA	NA	CAWSPNPPDTTNEKLFF	TGTGCCTGGAGTCCAAATCCCCCAGACACAACTAATGAAAAACTGTTTTTT
TRBJ2-7	TRBV27	NA	NA	CASGGSLFHEQYF	TGTGCCAGCGGGGGGTCGCTTTTCCACGAGCAGTACTTC
TRBJ2-2	TRBV28	NA	NA	CASSQWREVTGELFF	TGTGCCAGCAGCCAGTGGAGGGAAGTAACCGGGGAGCTGTTTTTT
TRBJ2-1	TRBV4-3	NA	TRBD2	CASSQERSGRGDEQFF	TGCGCCAGCAGCCAAGAACGGAGCGGGAGGGGGGATGAGCAGTTCTTC
TRBJ2-1	TRBV5-6	NA	TRBD2	CASSTSGRVNEQFF	TGTGCCAGCAGCACAAGCGGGAGGGTCAATGAGCAGTTCTTC
TRBJ2-3	TRBV6-5	NA	NA	CASSYSSSWTDTQYF	TGTGCCAGCAGTTACTCATCTAGCTGGACAGATACGCAGTATTTT
TRBJ2-5	TRBV4-2	once	NA	CASSPNGRREVGETQYF	TGTGCCAGCAGCCCAAACGGACGGCGGGAAGTGGGAGAGACCCAGTACTTC
TRBJ1-5	TRBV15	NA	TRBD1	CATSKMEGAYQPQHF	TGTGCCACCAGCAAAATGGAGGGGGCATATCAGCCCCAGCATTTT
TRBJ1-1	TRBV7-7	few	NA	CASRPWREAFF	TGTGCTAGCCGCCCTTGGAGGGAAGCTTTCTTT
TRBJ2-1	TRBV2	NA	TRBD2	CASSDGGDNEQFF	TGTGCCAGCAGTGATGGGGGGGACAATGAGCAGTTCTTC
TRBJ2-7	TRBV5-1	NA	TRBD1	CASCPRGQGDEQYF	TGCGCCAGCTGCCCCCGCGGACAGGGGGACGAGCAGTACTTC
TRBJ2-7	TRBV2	NA	TRBD2	CASIATSGAYEQYF	TGTGCCAGCATAGCGACTAGCGGGGCCTACGAGCAGTACTTC
TRBJ2-7	TRBV18	NA	TRBD2	CASSPTSLSGSAYEQYF	TGTGCCAGCTCTCCTACCTCCCTTAGCGGGAGTGCCTACGAGCAGTACTTC
TRBJ1-4	TRBV4-3	NA	TRBD1	CASSQDKGGQGRPSNEKLFF	TGCGCCAGCAGCCAAGATAAAGGGGGACAGGGTCGGCCCTCTAATGAAAAACTGTTTTTT
TRBJ2-1	TRBV27	NA	TRBD2	CASSPTLAGGPDWSEQFF	TGTGCCAGCAGTCCTACACTAGCGGGAGGGCCCGATTGGAGTGAGCAGTTCTTC
TRBJ1-3	TRBV4-1	few	TRBD1	CASSQDEGQGAKGNTIYF	TGCGCCAGCAGCCAAGATGAGGGACAGGGGGCGAAAGGAAACACCATATATTTT
TRBJ2-1	TRBV5-1	NA	TRBD2	CASSLGGSYNEQFF	TGCGCCAGCAGCTTGGGCGGGAGTTACAATGAGCAGTTCTTC
TRBJ2-1	TRBV7-9	once	TRBD1	CASSTRQGMPASVDNEQFF	TGTGCCAGCAGCACAAGACAGGGGATGCCGGCTAGCGTCGACAATGAGCAGTTCTTC
TRBJ2-1	TRBV5-6	NA	TRBD2	CASSLEAGAYNEQFF	TGTGCCAGCAGCTTGGAAGCGGGGGCTTACAATGAGCAGTTCTTC
TRBJ1-2	TRBV29-1	NA	NA	CSVGTAPGGQVTANYGYTF	TGCAGCGTTGGTACTGCCCCGGGTGGGCAGGTGACAGCTAACTATGGCTACACCTTC
TRBJ2-7	TRBV7-2	NA	TRBD2	CASSARLAETPSYEQYF	TGTGCCAGCAGCGCCAGACTAGCGGAAACCCCCTCCTACGAGCAGTACTTC
TRBJ1-3	TRBV7-9	NA	TRBD1	CASSSPTGHSSGNTIYF	TGTGCCAGCAGCTCCCCGACAGGGCATTCTTCTGGAAACACCATATATTTT
TRBJ2-7	TRBV4-1	NA	NA	CASSQEVLAYEQYF	TGCGCCAGCAGCCAAGAAGTGTTAGCCTACGAGCAGTACTTC
TRBJ1-3	TRBV7-7	few	NA	CASSSGTLIGNTIYF	TGTGCTAGCAGCTCCGGGACTCTCATCGGAAACACCATATATTTT
TRBJ2-7	TRBV30	NA	NA	CAWSVGRIHEQYF	TGTGCCTGGAGTGTAGGCAGGATCCACGAGCAGTACTTC
TRBJ1-2	TRBV5-6	NA	TRBD1	CASSSTQGRTF	TGTGCCAGCAGCTCCACACAGGGGCGCACCTTC
TRBJ2-2	TRBV4-2	NA	NA	CASSQDWGAGELFF	TGTGCCAGCAGCCAAGATTGGGGGGCCGGGGAGCTGTTTTTT
TRBJ2-1	TRBV5-5	NA	TRBD1	CASSQDREEGNEQFF	TGTGCCAGCAGCCAGGACAGGGAGGAGGGGAATGAGCAGTTCTTC
TRBJ1-2	TRBV9	NA	TRBD1	CASSGTFGTGLRGYTF	TGTGCCAGCAGCGGGACCTTTGGGACAGGGTTAAGAGGCTACACCTTC
TRBJ2-7	TRBV13	few	NA	CASSSDSRYEQYF	TGTGCCAGCAGCTCGGACAGTAGGTACGAGCAGTACTTC
TRBJ2-1	TRBV5-4	NA	TRBD2	CASSLGLSGRAQDEQFF	TGTGCCAGCAGCTTGGGTCTCAGCGGGAGGGCCCAGGATGAGCAGTTCTTC
TRBJ1-1	TRBV7-4	NA	NA	CASSSEGEGYTEAFF	TGTGCCAGCAGCTCAGAAGGGGAGGGGTACACTGAAGCTTTCTTT
TRBJ2-7	TRBV25-1	few	NA	CASSENNGRGTYEQYF	TGTGCCAGCAGTGAAAACAACGGGAGAGGGACCTACGAGCAGTACTTC
TRBJ2-7	TRBV9	NA	NA	CASSVELGREQYF	TGTGCCAGCAGCGTAGAGCTAGGTCGCGAGCAGTACTTC
TRBJ1-4	TRBV6-6	once	NA	CASRTDTSTNEKLFF	TGTGCCAGCAGAACCGACACTTCAACTAATGAAAAACTGTTTTTT
TRBJ2-1	TRBV30	NA	TRBD2	CARKGGTEQFF	TGTGCCCGCAAGGGAGGGACGGAGCAGTTCTTC
TRBJ2-1	TRBV28	NA	TRBD2	CASIIGASGRDEQFF	TGTGCCAGCATAATAGGGGCTAGCGGGAGGGATGAGCAGTTCTTC
TRBJ2-7	TRBV7-2	NA	NA	CASSLVTVSYEQYF	TGTGCCAGCAGCTTAGTTACAGTCTCCTACGAGCAGTACTTC
TRBJ2-1	TRBV27	NA	NA	CASSPLPGNTTEQFF	TGTGCCAGCAGCCCCCTCCCCGGGAACACAACTGAGCAGTTCTTC
TRBJ2-7	TRBV15	NA	TRBD2	CATSREVTGGPREQYF	TGTGCCACCAGCAGAGAAGTGACGGGAGGGCCGCGGGAGCAGTACTTC
TRBJ2-7	TRBV11-2	NA	TRBD2	CASNTGTSGSYEQYF	TGTGCCAGCAACACCGGGACTAGCGGCTCCTACGAGCAGTACTTC
TRBJ2-5	TRBV7-9	NA	NA	CASSFNRDPQETQYF	TGTGCCAGCAGCTTCAACAGGGACCCGCAAGAGACCCAGTACTTC
TRBJ2-5	TRBV5-1	NA	TRBD2	CASSRVGLAGEETQYF	TGCGCCAGCAGCAGGGTGGGACTAGCGGGAGAAGAGACCCAGTACTTC
TRBJ1-2	TRBV28	NA	NA	CASSNGTSNYGYTF	TGTGCCAGTTCCAACGGGACATCTAACTATGGCTACACCTTC
TRBJ2-4	TRBV4-1	NA	NA	CASSHKSLKAGAKNIQYF	TGCGCCAGCAGCCACAAATCCCTTAAGGCGGGGGCCAAAAACATTCAGTACTTC
TRBJ2-3	TRBV29-1	NA	NA	CSVENQRAGHTQYF	TGCAGCGTTGAAAACCAGCGGGCGGGCCATACGCAGTATTTT
TRBJ2-7	TRBV5-4	NA	TRBD1	CASRKGQANGEQYF	TGTGCCAGCAGAAAGGGACAGGCCAATGGCGAGCAGTACTTC
TRBJ1-5	TRBV2	NA	TRBD1	CASDFRDSYYQPQHF	TGTGCCAGCGACTTTCGGGACAGTTACTATCAGCCCCAGCATTTT
TRBJ1-2	TRBV4-2	once	TRBD1	CASSHQRTGESYGYTF	TGTGCCAGCAGCCATCAACGGACAGGGGAGAGCTATGGCTACACCTTC
TRBJ2-7	TRBV5-1	NA	NA	CASSLRGYSSYEQYF	TGCGCCAGCAGCTTAAGGGGGTACAGCTCCTACGAGCAGTACTTC
TRBJ1-2	TRBV14	NA	NA	CASSLNRDVGGYTF	TGTGCCAGCAGCCTCAACAGGGATGTGGGTGGCTACACCTTC
TRBJ2-7	TRBV18	few	TRBD1	CASSTRPDRGQSYEQYF	TGTGCCAGCTCAACACGCCCGGACAGGGGGCAATCCTACGAGCAGTACTTC